Below, one T cell receptor (beta chain) is given with its context. The CDR3 spans 14 residues. The V and J ends lost 5 bases and 2 bases, in that order; junction bases with no gene match: 6. CDR1 and CDR2 (germline): SGHVS, FNYEAQ. The data stem from a study of cytomegalovirus exposure and HLA in healthy donors. PCR involved 60 Vbeta and 13 Jbeta primers. The repertoire was sequenced with immunoSEQ multiplex PCR; TCRdb's copy has only in-frame clones and lacks some. There are some 150,000 clones in the sample, with roughly 2.5% held by the top ten. This receptor was identified in a man aged 40-50 years in good health and CMV-seronegative. The chain carries TRBV7-6 and TRBJ2-7, with 7 bases aligning to TRBD1. Sequencing was performed on PBMCs. CDR3 bases: TGTGCCAGCAGCCAACGAACAGGGGCCTACGAGCAGTACTTC. Translated, it gives CASSQRTGAYEQYF. The entire variable domain, with the rest obtained from reference TRBV7-6 and TRBJ2-7, is as follows: GAGVSQSPRYKVTKRGQDVALRCDPISGHVSLYWYRQALGQGPEFLTYFNYEAQQDKSGLPNDRFSAERPEGSISTLTIQRTEQRDSAMYRCASSQRTGAYEQYFGPGTRLTVT.